This TCR beta chain was documented in a study of cytomegalovirus exposure and HLA in healthy donors. Overall study: In a later analysis, it was reported that the roughly 120 validation repertoires had been produced on the same platform as the 600 to 850 repertoires belonging to the first cohort.

Data came from immunoSEQ multiplex PCR; TCRdb stores just in-frame clones and leaves some out. The sample records 120,000 to 150,000 clones, 84% being singletons. This CDR3 is built from 14 residues. The V gene's germline CDR1 is LNHNV and CDR2 YYDKDF (reference sequence). The V and J ends lost 8 bases and 1 base respectively, with 13 bases between them. Sequencing used PBMCs. V and J are TRBV15 and TRBJ2-3; TRBD1 might be the D (5 bases). The TCR sequence derives from a woman aged 25-40 years in good health and CMV-seronegative. The CDR3 bases are TGTGCCACCGGCGTGGGGCGCGGCACAGATACGCAGTATTTT. Translating it yields CATGVGRGTDTQYF. The full variable domain, with the rest looked up from reference TRBV15 and TRBJ2-3, is DAMVIQNPRYQVTQFGKPVTLSCSQTLNHNVMYWYQQKSSQAPKLLFHYYDKDFNNEADTPDNFQSRRPNTSFCFLDIRSPGLGDTAMYLCATGVGRGTDTQYFGPGTRLTVL.